This TCR beta chain stems from a study of T-cell memory formation after mild COVID-19. Across the whole study: For the most part, TCR clusters were specific to one donor. Study-level results: While clones contracting from day 15 to 85 were balanced between CD4 and CD8, later expanders leaned CD4+. Cross-reactive memory appears to have joined, as suggested by some responding clones showing up in pre-infection memory. CD4+ contracting clones were mainly CM and EM; CD8+ ones, EMRA.

TCRdb recomputed calls from the 5' RACE reads with MiXCR, one row per CDR3 protein. The table lists 150,000 to 200,000 distinct CDR3 sequences, 20% to 25% of them singletons. Concerning this clonotype itself: What it recognizes is unknown.

The CDR3 runs 15 residues. From germline, CDR1 is SGHRS and CDR2 YFSETQ. V shed 5 bases and J 7 bases; nucleotides not matched to a gene: 9. The V and J genes are TRBV5-1 and TRBJ2-2; 9 nucleotides align to TRBD1. What was sequenced was PBMCs or a T cell subset sorted from them (not recorded which). This sequence originates from an adult woman who had mild COVID-19 (a few samples of this study predate the infection). Cell type and time point are not known. CDR3 amino acids: CASRPEDRGNGELFF. In nucleotides, the CDR3 is TGCGCCAGCAGACCCGAGGACAGGGGTAACGGGGAGCTGTTTTTT.